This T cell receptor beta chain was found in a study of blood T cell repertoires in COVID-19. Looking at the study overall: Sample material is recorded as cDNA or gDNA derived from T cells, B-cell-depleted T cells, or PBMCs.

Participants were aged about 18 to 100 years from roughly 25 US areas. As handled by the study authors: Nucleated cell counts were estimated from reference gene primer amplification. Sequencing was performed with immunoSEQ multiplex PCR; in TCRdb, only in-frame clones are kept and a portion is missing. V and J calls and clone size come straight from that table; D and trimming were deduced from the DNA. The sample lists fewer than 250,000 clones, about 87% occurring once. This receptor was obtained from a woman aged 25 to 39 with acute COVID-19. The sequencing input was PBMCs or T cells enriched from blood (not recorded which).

The CDR3 here is CASSYRTGSEAFF. The CDR3 DNA is TGTGCCAGCAGTTACCGAACAGGGAGTGAAGCTTTCTTT. The V call is TRBV6-6, the J call TRBJ1-1; perhaps TRBD1 as D (6 bases). This CDR3 has 13 amino acids. Per the germline V gene, CDR1 is MNHNY and CDR2 is SVGAGI (reference sequence). Trimming cost V 2 bases and J 7 bases, with 11 bases left between them.